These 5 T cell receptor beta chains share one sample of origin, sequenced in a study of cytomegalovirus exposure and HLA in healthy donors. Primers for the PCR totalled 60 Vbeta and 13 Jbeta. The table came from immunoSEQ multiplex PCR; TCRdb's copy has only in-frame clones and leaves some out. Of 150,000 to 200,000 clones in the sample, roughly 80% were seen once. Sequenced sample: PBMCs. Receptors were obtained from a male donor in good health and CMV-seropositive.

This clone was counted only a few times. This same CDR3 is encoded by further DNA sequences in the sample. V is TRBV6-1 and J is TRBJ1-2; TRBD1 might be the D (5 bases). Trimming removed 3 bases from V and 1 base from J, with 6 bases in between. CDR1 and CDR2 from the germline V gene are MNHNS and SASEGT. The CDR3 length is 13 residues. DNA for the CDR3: TGTGCCAGCAGTGAGGGACTTAACTATGGCTACACCTTC. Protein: CASSEGLNYGYTF.

CDR3 loop: CASSQVAGGPREQYF. In DNA form, the CDR3 reads TGCGCCAGCAGCCAAGTGGCGGGAGGGCCCCGCGAGCAGTACTTC. The chain joins TRBV4-1 to TRBJ2-7, with TRBD2 matching 9 bases. The CDR3 has 15 amino acids. Trimming at V came to 1 base and at J to 6 bases, leaving 7 bases not matched to a gene. The germline V gene encodes CDR1 MGHRA and CDR2 YSYEKL.

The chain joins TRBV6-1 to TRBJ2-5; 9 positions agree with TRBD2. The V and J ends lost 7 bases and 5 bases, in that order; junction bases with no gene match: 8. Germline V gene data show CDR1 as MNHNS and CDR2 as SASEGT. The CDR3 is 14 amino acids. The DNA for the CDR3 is TGTGCCAGCACCAGAGGACTAGCGAGGGAGACCCAGTACTTC. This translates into CASTRGLARETQYF.

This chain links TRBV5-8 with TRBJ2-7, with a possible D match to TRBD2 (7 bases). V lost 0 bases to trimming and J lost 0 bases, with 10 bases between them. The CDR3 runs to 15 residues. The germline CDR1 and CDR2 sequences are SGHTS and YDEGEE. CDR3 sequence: CASSLGGGASYEQYF. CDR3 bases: TGTGCCAGCAGCTTGGGGGGGGGCGCCTCCTACGAGCAGTACTTC.

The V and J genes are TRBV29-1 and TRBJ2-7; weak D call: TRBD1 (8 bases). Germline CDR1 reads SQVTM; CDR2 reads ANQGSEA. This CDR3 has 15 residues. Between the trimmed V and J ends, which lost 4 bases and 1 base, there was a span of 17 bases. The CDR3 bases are TGCAGCGTTGTTCGAACAGGGGGAGGGTCCTACGAGCAGTACTTC. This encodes CSVVRTGGGSYEQYF.